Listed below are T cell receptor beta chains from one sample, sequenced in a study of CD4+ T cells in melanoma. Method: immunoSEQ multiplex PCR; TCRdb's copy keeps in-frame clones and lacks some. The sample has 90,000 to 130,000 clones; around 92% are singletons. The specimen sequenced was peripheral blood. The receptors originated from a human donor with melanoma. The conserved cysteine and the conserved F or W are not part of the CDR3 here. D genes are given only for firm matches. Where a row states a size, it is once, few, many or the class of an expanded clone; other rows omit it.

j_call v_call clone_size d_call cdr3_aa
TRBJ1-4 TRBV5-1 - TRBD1 ASSYGTGSGVGEKLF
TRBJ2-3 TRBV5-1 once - ASSFEDSSGLDTQY
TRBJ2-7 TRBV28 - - ASSGVSYEQY
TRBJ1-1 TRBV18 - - ASSPGTDGTEAF
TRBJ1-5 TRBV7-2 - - ASSPRWNQPQH
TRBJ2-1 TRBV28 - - ASSTQKQGSNEQF
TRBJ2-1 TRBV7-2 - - ASSSTRSGYNEQF
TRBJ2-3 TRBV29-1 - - SDRKGTDTQY
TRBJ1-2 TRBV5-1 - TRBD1 ASSFGTGIDYT
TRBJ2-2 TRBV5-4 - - ASSFPGSSTGELF
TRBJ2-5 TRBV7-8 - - ASRHDVQTQY
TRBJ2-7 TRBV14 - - ASSQVALPSYEQY
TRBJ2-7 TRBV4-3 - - ASSQVARDYEQY
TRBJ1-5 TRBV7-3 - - ASSRDRQPNQPQH
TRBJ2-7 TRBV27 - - ASSLLAGGLYEQY
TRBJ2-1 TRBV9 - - ASSGLGVGYNEQF
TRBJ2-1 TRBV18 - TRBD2 ASSPRGGGDYNEQF
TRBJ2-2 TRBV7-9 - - ASSSGAGHTGELF
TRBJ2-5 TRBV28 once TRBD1 ASSDRDRDFQETQY
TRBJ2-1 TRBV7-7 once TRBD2 ASSPLAGAINEQF
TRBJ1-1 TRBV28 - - ASGEELNTEAF
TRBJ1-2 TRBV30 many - AWGWVPFGYT
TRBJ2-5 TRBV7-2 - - ASSPGQNLYQETQY
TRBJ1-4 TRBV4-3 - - ASSLQYRDTSNEKLF
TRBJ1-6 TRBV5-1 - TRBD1 ASKGSGQAH
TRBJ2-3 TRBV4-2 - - ASSQDFTHGDTQY
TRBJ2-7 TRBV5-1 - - ASRRTDSSYEQY
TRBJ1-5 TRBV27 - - ASSLSTSNQPQH
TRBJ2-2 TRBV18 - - ASSPAPSRIGELF
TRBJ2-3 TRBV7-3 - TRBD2 ASSRCGGGLDTQY
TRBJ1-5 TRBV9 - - ASSYGQGYQPQH
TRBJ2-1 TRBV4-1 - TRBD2 ASSDTPRGVAGGGNEQF
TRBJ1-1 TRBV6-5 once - ASSFSLNTEAF
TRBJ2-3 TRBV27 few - ASSSFWTQY
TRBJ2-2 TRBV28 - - ASSLNTVSTGELF
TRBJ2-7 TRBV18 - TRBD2 ASSPAGGPNEQY